The 7 T cell receptor beta chains presented below share a single source sample, sequenced in a study of shared clonotypes between healthy human individuals. Naive CD8 populations comprised CD45RO-negative cells positively selected for CCR7, excluding terminally differentiated effector memory CD45RA+ cells. Assay: immunoSEQ multiplex PCR; the TCRdb copy retains only in-frame clones and omits some. Among nearly 2 million clones listed, approximately 94% were seen once. Sequencing was done on a sample of naive CD8+ T cells sorted from blood. The receptors come from a man aged 18 to 30 in good health.

The chain is built from TRBV30 and TRBJ1-1, with D unclear. The CDR3 consists of 14 residues. The V and J ends lost 2 bases and 0 bases respectively, with 10 bases between them. Germline V gene lookup returns CDR1 GTSNPN and CDR2 SVGIG (reference sequence). The CDR3 nucleotides read TGTGCCTGGAGTCATTCTGGGATGAACACTGAAGCTTTCTTT. Translation: CAWSHSGMNTEAFF.

In its sample, this clone was seen once. The rearrangement links TRBV28 to TRBJ1-1; D might be TRBD1 (6 bases). The CDR3 is made up of 17 amino acids. Looked up from germline, CDR1 is MDHEN and CDR2 is SYDVKM. Between the trimmed V and J ends, which lost 3 bases and 0 bases, there was a span of 17 bases. Written as DNA, the CDR3 is TGTGCCAGCAGTTTGTTCGACGGGGGGCCGATGAACACTGAAGCTTTCTTT. This codes for CASSLFDGGPMNTEAFF. The whole variable domain, filled in from reference TRBV28 and TRBJ1-1, reads DVKVTQSSRYLVKRTGEKVFLECVQDMDHENMFWYRQDPGLGLRLIYFSYDVKMKEKGDIPEGYSVSREKKERFSLILESASTNQTSMYLCASSLFDGGPMNTEAFFGQGTRLTVV.

The CDR3 region has the DNA TGTGCCAGCAGCGGGAGACTAGCGGGAGAAGATTCCTACGAGCAGTACTTC. Protein: CASSGRLAGEDSYEQYF. The chain joins TRBV7-9 to TRBJ2-7; 12 nucleotides match TRBD2. Germline CDR1 is SEHNR and CDR2 is FQNEAQ (reference sequence). V shed 5 bases, J shed 1 base, and the junction held 9 bases outside the gene matches. This CDR3 region has 17 residues.

The chain combines TRBV13 with TRBJ1-2, with TRBD1 matching 8 bases. Germline V gene lookup returns CDR1 PRHDT and CDR2 FYEKMQ (reference sequence). Trimming took 3 bases from V and 7 from J; bases not matched to a gene: 4. The CDR3 is 13 residues long. The CDR3 here is CASSFAGGLGYTF. CDR3 sequence (DNA): TGTGCCAGCAGCTTTGCAGGGGGCCTTGGCTACACCTTC.

The rearrangement joins TRBV6-1 to TRBJ1-4; D is unclear. The germline V gene has CDR1 MNHNS and CDR2 SASEGT. V was trimmed by 0 bases and J by 8 bases, leaving 10 bases between them. The CDR3 covers 14 residues. The CDR3 bases are TGTGCCAGCAGTGAAGCAGGGCACCCCGAAAAACTGTTTTTT. It codes for CASSEAGHPEKLFF.

J is TRBJ2-6 and V is TRBV18; TRBD1 might be the D (5 bases). This CDR3 is 17 amino acids long. V dropped 2 bases and J dropped 4 bases, with 15 bases sitting between them. Per the germline V gene, CDR1 is KGHSH and CDR2 is LQKENI. The CDR3 reads CASSPDSFFKGANVLTF. The CDR3 DNA reads as TGTGCCAGCTCACCAGACAGTTTCTTTAAGGGGGCCAACGTCCTGACTTTC.

The chain joins TRBV9 to TRBJ2-6; D is perhaps TRBD1 (5 bases). V was pared by 0 bases and J by 0 bases, with 13 bases between. The CDR3 runs to 18 residues. Germline V gene data show CDR1 as SGDLS and CDR2 as YYNGEE. CDR3: CASSVGTILLSGANVLTF. The DNA of the CDR3 is TGTGCCAGCAGCGTAGGGACAATCCTCCTCTCTGGGGCCAACGTCCTGACTTTC. Complete variable domain (other parts from reference TRBV9 and TRBJ2-6): DSGVTQTPKHLITATGQRVTLRCSPRSGDLSVYWYQQSLDQGLQFLIQYYNGEERAKGNILERFSAQQFPDLHSELNLSSLELGDSALYFCASSVGTILLSGANVLTFGAGSRLTVL.